This T cell receptor (beta chain) was captured in a study of T-cell reconstitution after alpha-beta-depleted transplantation in children. Study-level results: For some patients, TCRbeta diversity was high at day 60 because of recipient T cells and thymic progenitors that survived. Newly made T cells mostly supplied T-cell counts and diversity one year after transplant. At around two months after transplant, the alpha-beta T cells were reportedly derived from several hundred expanded clones that came from non-depleted graft cells.

Turning to this clonotype: No antigen is known for it.

Molecular barcoding with unique molecular identifiers was used for the TCRbeta library. One entry per CDR3 protein results from TCRdb running MiXCR on the PCR reads. Of 250,000 to 300,000 distinct CDR3 sequences listed, around a tenth are singletons. Germline loops: CDR1 SGHNT, CDR2 YYREEE (reference sequence). CDR3 size: 13 residues. V lost 6 bases to trimming and J lost 6 bases, with 13 bases between them. Sequenced material: peripheral blood, taken 180 days after TCRalphabeta/CD19-depleted stem cell transplant. This TCR came from a male patient between 2 and 10 years old who had a stem cell transplant for chronic granulomatous disease, so the T cells may come from the graft donor. The genes are TRBV5-4 and TRBJ2-1; D is uncertain. The CDR3 loop reads CASNPSQRNEQFF. Here the CDR3 DNA reads TGTGCCAGCAACCCCAGCCAGCGCAATGAGCAGTTCTTC.